This T cell receptor (beta chain) appears in the sequencing data of a study of blood T cells in healthy people across ages. General study findings and limits: With age, beta diversity per million T cells declined roughly linearly, significantly by 40 to 50. Those diversity estimates obtained from one million T cells were thought to be underestimates.

A second PCR of 7 to 11 cycles used a sample-barcoded 5' primer and a J-beta primer mix. Every molecule of cDNA carried a tag from a template-switch adaptor with 12 random nucleotides. One entry per CDR3 protein results from TCRdb running MiXCR on the 5' RACE reads. Counted here are hundreds of thousands of distinct CDR3 sequences, 56% occurring once; the ten biggest clones make up 20% to 30%. Many counts were recorded for this clonotype. Its antigen is unknown. Trimming took 10 bases from V and 4 from J; bases not matched to a gene: 4. From germline, CDR1 is MDHEN and CDR2 SYDVKM. The CDR3 is 12 residues long. With each sample, at least 5 micrograms of total RNA were extracted.

The receptor comes from a man between 40 and 49 years old in good health. Sequenced material: blood. This chain uses TRBV28 with TRBJ1-2; TRBD1 agrees at 9 bases. CDR3 loop: CATRQGGYGYTF. CDR3 nucleotides: TGTGCCACAAGACAGGGGGGCTATGGCTACACCTTC.